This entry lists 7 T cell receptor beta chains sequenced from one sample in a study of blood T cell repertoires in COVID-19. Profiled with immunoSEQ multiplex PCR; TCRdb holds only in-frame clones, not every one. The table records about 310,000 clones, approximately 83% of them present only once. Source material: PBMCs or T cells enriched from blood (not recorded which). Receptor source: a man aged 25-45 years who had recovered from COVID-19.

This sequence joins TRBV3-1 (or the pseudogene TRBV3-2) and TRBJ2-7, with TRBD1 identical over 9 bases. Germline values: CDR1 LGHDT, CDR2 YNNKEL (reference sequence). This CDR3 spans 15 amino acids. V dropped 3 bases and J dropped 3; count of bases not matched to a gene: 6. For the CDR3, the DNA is TGTGCCAGCAGCCAGGCAGACAGGGGGGTCTACGAGCAGTACTTC. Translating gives CASSQADRGVYEQYF.

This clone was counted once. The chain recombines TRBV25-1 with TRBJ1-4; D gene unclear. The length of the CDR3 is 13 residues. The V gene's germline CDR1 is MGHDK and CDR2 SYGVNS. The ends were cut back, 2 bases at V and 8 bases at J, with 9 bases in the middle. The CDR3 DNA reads TGTGCCAGCAGTGAACGGAGATTGGAAAAACTGTTTTTT. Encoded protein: CASSERRLEKLFF.

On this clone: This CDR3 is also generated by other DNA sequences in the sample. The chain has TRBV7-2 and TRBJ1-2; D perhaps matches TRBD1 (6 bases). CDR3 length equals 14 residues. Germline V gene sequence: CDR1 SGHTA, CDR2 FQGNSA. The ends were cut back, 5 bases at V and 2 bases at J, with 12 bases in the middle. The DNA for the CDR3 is TGTGCCAGCAGCCTAAGGACAGAGAACTATGGCTACACCTTC. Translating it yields CASSLRTENYGYTF.

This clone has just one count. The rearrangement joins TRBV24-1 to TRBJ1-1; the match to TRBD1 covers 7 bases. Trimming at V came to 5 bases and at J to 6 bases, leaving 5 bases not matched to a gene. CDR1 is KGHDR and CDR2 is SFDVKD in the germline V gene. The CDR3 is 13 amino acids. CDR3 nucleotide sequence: TGTGCCACCAGTGGGACAGGTTCCCCTGAAGCTTTCTTT. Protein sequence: CATSGTGSPEAFF.

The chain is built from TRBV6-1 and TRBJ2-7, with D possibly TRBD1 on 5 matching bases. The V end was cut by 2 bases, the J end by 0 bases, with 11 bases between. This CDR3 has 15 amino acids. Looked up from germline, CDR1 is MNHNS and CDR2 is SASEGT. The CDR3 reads CASSEKGQVSYEQYF. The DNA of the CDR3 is TGTGCCAGCAGTGAAAAGGGGCAGGTCTCCTACGAGCAGTACTTC.

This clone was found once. The CDR3 sequence is CASSPRQAGDYGYTF. In DNA form, the CDR3 reads TGTGCCAGCTCACCAAGGCAGGCGGGGGACTATGGCTACACCTTC. The chain couples TRBV18 to TRBJ1-2, with D possibly TRBD1 on 5 matching bases. The CDR3 consists of 15 residues. The germline V gene has CDR1 KGHSH and CDR2 LQKENI. Deletions cut 2 bases from V and 3 bases from J, with 13 bases between.

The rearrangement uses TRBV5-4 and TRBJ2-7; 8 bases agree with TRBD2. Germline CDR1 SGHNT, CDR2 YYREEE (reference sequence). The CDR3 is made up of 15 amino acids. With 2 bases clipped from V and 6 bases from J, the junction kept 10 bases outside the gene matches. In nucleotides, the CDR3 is TGTGCCAGCAGCTTAGCGGGGGAGACTTCTATCGAGCAGTACTTC. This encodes CASSLAGETSIEQYF.